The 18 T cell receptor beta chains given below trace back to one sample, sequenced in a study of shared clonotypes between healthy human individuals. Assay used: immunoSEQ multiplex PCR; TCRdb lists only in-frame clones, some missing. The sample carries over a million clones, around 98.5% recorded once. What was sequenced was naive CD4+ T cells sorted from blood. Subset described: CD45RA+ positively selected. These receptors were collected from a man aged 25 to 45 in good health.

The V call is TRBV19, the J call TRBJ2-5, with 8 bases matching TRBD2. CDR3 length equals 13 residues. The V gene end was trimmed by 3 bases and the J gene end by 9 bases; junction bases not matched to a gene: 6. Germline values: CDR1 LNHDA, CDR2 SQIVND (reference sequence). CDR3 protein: CASSIRTSSPQYF. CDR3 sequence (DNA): TGTGCCAGTAGTATTCGGACTAGCAGTCCCCAGTACTTC.

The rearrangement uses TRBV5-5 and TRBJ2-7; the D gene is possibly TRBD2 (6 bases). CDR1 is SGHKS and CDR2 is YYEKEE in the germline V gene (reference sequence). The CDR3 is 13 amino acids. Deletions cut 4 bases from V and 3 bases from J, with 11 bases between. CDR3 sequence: CASSPRDFYEQYF. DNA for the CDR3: TGTGCCAGCAGCCCCCGGGACTTCTACGAGCAGTACTTC.

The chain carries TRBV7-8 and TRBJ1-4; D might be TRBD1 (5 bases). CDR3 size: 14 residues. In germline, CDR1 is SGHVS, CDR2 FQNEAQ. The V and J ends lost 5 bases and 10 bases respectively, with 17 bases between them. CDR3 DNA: TGTGCCAGCAGCGACACAGGAGCCGTTGGAAAACTGTTTTTT. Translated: CASSDTGAVGKLFF. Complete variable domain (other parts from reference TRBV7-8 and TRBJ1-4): GAGVSQSPRYKVAKRGQDVALRCDPISGHVSLFWYQQALGQGPEFLTYFQNEAQLDKSGLPSDRFFAERPEGSVSTLKIQRTQQEDSAVYLCASSDTGAVGKLFFGSGTQLSVL.

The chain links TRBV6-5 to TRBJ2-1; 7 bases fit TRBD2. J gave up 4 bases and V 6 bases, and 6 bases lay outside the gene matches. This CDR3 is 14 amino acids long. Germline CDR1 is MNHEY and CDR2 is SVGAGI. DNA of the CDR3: TGTGCCAGCAGCGGCGGGAGACCATACAATGAGCAGTTCTTC. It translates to CASSGGRPYNEQFF.

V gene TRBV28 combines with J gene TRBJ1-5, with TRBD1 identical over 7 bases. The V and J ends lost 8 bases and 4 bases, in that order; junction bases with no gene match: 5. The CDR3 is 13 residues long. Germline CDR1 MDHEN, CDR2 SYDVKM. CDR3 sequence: CASQQGWNQPQHF. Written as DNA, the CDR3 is TGTGCCAGCCAACAGGGGTGGAATCAGCCCCAGCATTTT. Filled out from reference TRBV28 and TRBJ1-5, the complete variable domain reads DVKVTQSSRYLVKRTGEKVFLECVQDMDHENMFWYRQDPGLGLRLIYFSYDVKMKEKGDIPEGYSVSREKKERFSLILESASTNQTSMYLCASQQGWNQPQHFGDGTRLSIL.

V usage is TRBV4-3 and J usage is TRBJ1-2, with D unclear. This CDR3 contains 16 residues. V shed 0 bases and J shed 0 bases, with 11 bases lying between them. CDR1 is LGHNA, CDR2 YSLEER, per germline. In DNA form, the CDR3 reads TGCGCCAGCAGCCAAGATAGGGCAGTCGCTAACTATGGCTACACCTTC. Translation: CASSQDRAVANYGYTF.

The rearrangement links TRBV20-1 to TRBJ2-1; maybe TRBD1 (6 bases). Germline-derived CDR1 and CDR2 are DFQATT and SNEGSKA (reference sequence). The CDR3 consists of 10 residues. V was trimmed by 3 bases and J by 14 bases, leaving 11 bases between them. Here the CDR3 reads CSASSRGEFF. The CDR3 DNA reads TGCAGTGCTAGTTCCAGGGGAGAGTTCTTC.

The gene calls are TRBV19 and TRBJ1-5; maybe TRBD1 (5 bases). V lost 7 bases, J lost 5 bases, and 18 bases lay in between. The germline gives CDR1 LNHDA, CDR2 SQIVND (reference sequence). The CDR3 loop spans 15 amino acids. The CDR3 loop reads CASTLGAGWDQPQHF. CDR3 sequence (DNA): TGTGCCAGTACCCTAGGGGCAGGGTGGGATCAGCCCCAGCATTTT.

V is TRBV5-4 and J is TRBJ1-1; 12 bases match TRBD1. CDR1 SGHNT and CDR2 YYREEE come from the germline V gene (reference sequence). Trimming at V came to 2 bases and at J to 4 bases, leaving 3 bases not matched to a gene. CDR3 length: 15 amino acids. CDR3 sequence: CASSLPGQGATEAFF. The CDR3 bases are TGTGCCAGCAGCTTACCGGGACAGGGGGCCACTGAAGCTTTCTTT.

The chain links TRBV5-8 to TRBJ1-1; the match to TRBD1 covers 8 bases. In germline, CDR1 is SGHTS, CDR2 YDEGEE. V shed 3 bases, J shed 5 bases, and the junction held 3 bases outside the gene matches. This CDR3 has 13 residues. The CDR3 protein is CASSYDRGTEAFF. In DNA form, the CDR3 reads TGTGCCAGCAGCTACGACAGGGGAACTGAAGCTTTCTTT.

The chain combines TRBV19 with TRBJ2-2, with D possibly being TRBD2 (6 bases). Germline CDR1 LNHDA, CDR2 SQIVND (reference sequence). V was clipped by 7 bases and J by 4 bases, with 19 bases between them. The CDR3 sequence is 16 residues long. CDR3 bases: TGTGCCAGTACTTTTGGCGGCGGGACGGGCACCGGGGAGCTGTTTTTT. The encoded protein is CASTFGGGTGTGELFF. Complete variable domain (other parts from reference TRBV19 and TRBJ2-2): DGGITQSPKYLFRKEGQNVTLSCEQNLNHDAMYWYRQDPGQGLRLIYYSQIVNDFQKGDIAEGYSVSREKKESFPLTVTSAQKNPTAFYLCASTFGGGTGTGELFFGEGSRLTVL.

In DNA form, the CDR3 reads TGTGCCAGCAGCTTAGATTTCCTCCTAGCGGGCGACCGAAATGAGCAGTTCTTC. Amino acid sequence: CASSLDFLLAGDRNEQFF. The rearrangement links TRBV7-9 to TRBJ2-1; 8 positions agree with TRBD2. Unmatched junction bases numbered 15, after V lost 1 base and J lost 7 bases. Per germline, CDR1 SEHNR and CDR2 FQNEAQ (reference sequence). The length of the CDR3 is 18 residues.

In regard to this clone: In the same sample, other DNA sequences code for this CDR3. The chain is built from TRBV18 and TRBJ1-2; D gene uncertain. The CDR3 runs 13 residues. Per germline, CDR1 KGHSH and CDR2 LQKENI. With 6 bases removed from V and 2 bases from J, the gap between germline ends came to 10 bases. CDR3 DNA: TGTGCCAGCTCCCCAGACAAGAACTATGGCTACACCTTC. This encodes CASSPDKNYGYTF.

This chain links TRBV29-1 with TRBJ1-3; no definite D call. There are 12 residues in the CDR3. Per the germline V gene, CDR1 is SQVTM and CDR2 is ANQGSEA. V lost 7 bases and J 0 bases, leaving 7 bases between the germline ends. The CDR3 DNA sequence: TGCAGCGGAGGGAGCTCTGGAAACACCATATATTTT. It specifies CSGGSSGNTIYF.

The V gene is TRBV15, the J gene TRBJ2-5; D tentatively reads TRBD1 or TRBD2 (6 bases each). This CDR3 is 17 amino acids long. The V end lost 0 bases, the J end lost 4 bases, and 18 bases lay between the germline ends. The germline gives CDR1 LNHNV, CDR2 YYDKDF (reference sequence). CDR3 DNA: TGTGCCACCAGCAGAGATCGGGGGACACAAAGAGCAGAGACCCAGTACTTC. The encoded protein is CATSRDRGTQRAETQYF.

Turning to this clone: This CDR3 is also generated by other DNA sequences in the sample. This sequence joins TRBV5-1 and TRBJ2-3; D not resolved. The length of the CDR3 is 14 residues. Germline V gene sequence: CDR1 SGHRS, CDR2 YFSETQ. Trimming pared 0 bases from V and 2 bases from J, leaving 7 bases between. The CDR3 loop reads CASSLDGFTDTQYF. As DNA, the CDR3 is TGCGCCAGCAGCTTGGATGGCTTCACAGATACGCAGTATTTT.

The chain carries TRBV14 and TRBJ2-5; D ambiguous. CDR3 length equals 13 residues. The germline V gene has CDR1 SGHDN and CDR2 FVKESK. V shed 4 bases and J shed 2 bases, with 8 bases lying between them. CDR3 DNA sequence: TGTGCCAGCAGCCGAATCACGCAAGAGACCCAGTACTTC. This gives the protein CASSRITQETQYF.

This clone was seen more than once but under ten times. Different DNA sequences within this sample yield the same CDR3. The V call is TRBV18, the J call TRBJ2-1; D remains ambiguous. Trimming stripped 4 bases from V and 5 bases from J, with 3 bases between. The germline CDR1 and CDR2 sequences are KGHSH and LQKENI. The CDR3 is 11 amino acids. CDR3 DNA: TGTGCCAGCTCACTAAACAATGAGCAGTTCTTC. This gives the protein CASSLNNEQFF.